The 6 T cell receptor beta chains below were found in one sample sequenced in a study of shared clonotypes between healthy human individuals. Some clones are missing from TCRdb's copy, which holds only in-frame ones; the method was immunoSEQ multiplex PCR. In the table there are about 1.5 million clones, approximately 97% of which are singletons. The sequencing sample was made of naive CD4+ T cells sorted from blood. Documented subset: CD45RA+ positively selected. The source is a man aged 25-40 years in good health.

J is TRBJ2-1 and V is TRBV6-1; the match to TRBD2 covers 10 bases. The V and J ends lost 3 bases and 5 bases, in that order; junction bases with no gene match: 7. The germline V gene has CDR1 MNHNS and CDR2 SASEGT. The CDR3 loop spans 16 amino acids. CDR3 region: CASSDRGLAENNEQFF. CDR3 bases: TGTGCCAGCAGTGACCGAGGACTAGCGGAGAACAATGAGCAGTTCTTC.

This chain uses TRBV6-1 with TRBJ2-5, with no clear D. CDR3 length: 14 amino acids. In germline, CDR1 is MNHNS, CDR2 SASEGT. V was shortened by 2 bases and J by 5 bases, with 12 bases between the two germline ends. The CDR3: CASSEYPGRETQYF. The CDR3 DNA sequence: TGTGCCAGCAGTGAATATCCAGGACGGGAGACCCAGTACTTC.

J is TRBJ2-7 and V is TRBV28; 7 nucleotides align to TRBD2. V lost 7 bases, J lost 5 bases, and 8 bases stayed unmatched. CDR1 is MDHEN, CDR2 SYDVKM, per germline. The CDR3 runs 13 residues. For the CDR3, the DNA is TGTGCCAGCATCGGCGGGAGTGGCCACGAGCAGTACTTC. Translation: CASIGGSGHEQYF.

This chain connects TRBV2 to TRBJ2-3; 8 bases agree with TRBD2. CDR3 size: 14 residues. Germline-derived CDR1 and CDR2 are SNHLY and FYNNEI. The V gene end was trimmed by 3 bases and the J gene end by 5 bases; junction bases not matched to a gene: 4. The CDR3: CASSDEAGVDTQYF. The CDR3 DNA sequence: TGTGCCAGCAGTGACGAAGCGGGAGTAGATACGCAGTATTTT.

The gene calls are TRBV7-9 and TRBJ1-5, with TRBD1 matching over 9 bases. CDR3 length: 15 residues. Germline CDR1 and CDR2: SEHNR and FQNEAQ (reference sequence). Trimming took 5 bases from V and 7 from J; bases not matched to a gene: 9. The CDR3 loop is CASSQGTGGGQPQHF. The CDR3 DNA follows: TGTGCCAGCAGCCAGGGCACAGGGGGCGGGCAGCCCCAGCATTTT. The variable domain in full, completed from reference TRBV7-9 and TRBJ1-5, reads DTGVSQNPRHKITKRGQNVTFRCDPISEHNRLYWYRQTLGQGPEFLTYFQNEAQLEKSRLLSDRFSAERPKGSFSTLEIQRTEQGDSAMYLCASSQGTGGGQPQHFGDGTRLSIL.

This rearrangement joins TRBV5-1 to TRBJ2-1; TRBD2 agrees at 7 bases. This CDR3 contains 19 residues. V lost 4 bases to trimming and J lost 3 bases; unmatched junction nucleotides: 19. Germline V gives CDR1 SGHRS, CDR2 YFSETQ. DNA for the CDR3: TGCGCCAGCAGCCCCTGGGGTTCGGGTAGCGGGCCTTTCTACAATGAGCAGTTCTTC. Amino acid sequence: CASSPWGSGSGPFYNEQFF.